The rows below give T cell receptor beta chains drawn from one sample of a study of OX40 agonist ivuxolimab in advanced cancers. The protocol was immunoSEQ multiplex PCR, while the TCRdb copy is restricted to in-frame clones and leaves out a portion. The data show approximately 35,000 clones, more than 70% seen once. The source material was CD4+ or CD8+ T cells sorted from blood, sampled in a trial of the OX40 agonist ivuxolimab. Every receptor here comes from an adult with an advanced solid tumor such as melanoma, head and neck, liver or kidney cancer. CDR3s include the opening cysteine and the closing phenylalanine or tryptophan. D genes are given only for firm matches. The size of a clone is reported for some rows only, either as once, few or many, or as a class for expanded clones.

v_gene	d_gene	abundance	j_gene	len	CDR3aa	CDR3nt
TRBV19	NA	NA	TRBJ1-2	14	CASSWDRRPYGYTF	TGTGCCAGTAGCTGGGACCGAAGACCCTATGGCTACACCTTC
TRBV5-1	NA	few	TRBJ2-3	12	CASSLSGDTQYF	TGCGCCAGCAGCTTGTCAGGAGATACGCAGTATTTT
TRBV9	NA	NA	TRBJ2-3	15	CASSVGVGGTDTQYF	TGTGCCAGCAGCGTAGGAGTAGGTGGCACAGATACGCAGTATTTT
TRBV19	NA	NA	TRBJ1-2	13	CASRGSTNYGYTF	TGTGCCAGTAGAGGCAGCACTAACTATGGCTACACCTTC
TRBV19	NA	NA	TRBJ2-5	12	CASSMYQETQYF	TGTGCCAGTAGTATGTACCAAGAGACCCAGTACTTC
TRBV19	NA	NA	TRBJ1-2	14	CASSTFGANYGYTF	TGTGCCAGTAGTACATTTGGGGCTAACTATGGCTACACCTTC
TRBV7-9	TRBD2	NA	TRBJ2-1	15	CASSFERGGGNEQFF	TGTGCCAGCAGCTTTGAGCGGGGGGGCGGCAATGAGCAGTTCTTC
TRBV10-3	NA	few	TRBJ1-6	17	CAISRTAPGSYNSPLHF	TGTGCCATCAGTCGGACAGCCCCTGGCTCCTATAATTCACCCCTCCACTTT
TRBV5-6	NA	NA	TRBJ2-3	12	CASSLVPDTQYF	TGTGCCAGCAGCTTGGTGCCCGATACGCAGTATTTT
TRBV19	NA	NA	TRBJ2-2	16	CASRTHGQLNTGELFF	TGTGCCAGTAGGACCCACGGGCAGCTGAACACCGGGGAGCTGTTTTTT
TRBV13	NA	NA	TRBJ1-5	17	CASSLSRGSRNNQPQHF	TGTGCCAGCAGCTTATCGAGGGGTTCCAGAAACAATCAGCCCCAGCATTTT
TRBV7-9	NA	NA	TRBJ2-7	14	CASSLDGNSYEQYF	TGTGCCAGCAGCTTAGACGGGAACTCCTACGAGCAGTACTTC
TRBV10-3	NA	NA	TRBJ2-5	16	CAISEGGLGSQETQYF	TGTGCCATCAGTGAGGGGGGGTTAGGATCCCAAGAGACCCAGTACTTC
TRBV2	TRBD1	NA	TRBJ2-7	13	CASRADRVYEQYF	TGTGCCAGCAGAGCAGACAGGGTCTACGAGCAGTACTTC
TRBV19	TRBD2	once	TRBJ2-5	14	CASSTGLVSETQYF	TGTGCCAGTAGTACCGGACTAGTTTCCGAGACCCAGTACTTC
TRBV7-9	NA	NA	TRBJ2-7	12	CASSLRDYEQYF	TGTGCCAGCAGCCTCAGGGACTACGAGCAGTACTTC
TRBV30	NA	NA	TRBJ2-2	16	CAWSTRSLISTGELFF	TGTGCCTGGAGTACTAGGTCACTAATTTCCACCGGGGAGCTGTTTTTT
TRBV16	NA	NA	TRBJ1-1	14	CASSQTPGVTEAFF	TGTGCCAGCAGCCAAACCCCGGGCGTCACTGAAGCTTTCTTT
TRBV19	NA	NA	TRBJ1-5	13	CASGRGSNQPQHF	TGTGCCAGTGGTCGGGGGAGCAATCAGCCCCAGCATTTT
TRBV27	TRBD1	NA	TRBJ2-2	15	CASRRQGAGVGELFF	TGTGCCAGCAGACGACAGGGGGCCGGGGTCGGGGAGCTGTTTTTT
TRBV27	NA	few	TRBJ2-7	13	CASSLSPQYEQYF	TGTGCCAGCAGTTTATCCCCCCAATACGAGCAGTACTTC
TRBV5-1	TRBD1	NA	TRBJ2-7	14	CASSLTTGVYEQYF	TGCGCCAGCAGCTTGACCACAGGGGTCTACGAGCAGTACTTC
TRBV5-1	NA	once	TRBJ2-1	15	CASSLDGQSYNEQFF	TGCGCCAGCAGCTTGGATGGACAGTCCTACAATGAGCAGTTCTTC
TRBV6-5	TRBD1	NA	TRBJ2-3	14	CASQQGAVTDTQYF	TGTGCCAGTCAACAGGGGGCGGTCACAGATACGCAGTATTTT
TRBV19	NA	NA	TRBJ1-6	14	CASTRGGDNSPLHF	TGTGCCAGTACCCGCGGAGGGGATAATTCACCCCTCCACTTT
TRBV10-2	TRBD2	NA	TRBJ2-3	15	CASVKTSQITDTQYF	TGCGCCAGCGTAAAGACTAGCCAAATCACAGATACGCAGTATTTT
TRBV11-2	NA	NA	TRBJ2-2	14	CASSMRQITGGLFF	TGTGCCAGCAGCATGAGACAGATCACCGGGGGGCTGTTTTTT
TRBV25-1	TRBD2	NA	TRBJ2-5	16	CASSDQRLAGGETQYF	TGTGCCAGCAGTGACCAGAGACTAGCGGGGGGAGAGACCCAGTACTTC
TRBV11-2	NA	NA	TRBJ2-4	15	CASSLDRGPWNIQYF	TGTGCCAGCAGCCTAGACCGGGGGCCCTGGAACATTCAGTACTTC
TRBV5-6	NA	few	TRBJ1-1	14	CASSLAVLNTEAFF	TGTGCCAGCAGCTTGGCAGTTCTTAACACTGAAGCTTTCTTT
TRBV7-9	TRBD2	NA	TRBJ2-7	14	CASSLAGTSYEQYF	TGTGCCAGCAGCTTAGCGGGGACTAGCTACGAGCAGTACTTC
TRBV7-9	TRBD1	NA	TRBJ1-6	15	CASSLQGAGNSPLHF	TGTGCCAGCAGCTTACAGGGGGCAGGGAATTCACCCCTCCACTTT
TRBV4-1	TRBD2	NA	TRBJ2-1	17	CASSQGGTSGGAREQFF	TGCGCCAGCAGCCAAGGTGGGACTAGCGGGGGGGCCCGAGAGCAGTTCTTC
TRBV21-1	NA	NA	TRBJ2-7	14	CASSARGRSYEQYF	TGTGCCAGCAGCGCACGGGGGAGATCCTACGAGCAGTACTTC
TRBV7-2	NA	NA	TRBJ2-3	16	CASSLGRAEVRDTQYF	TGTGCCAGCAGCTTAGGTCGGGCCGAGGTCAGAGATACGCAGTATTTT
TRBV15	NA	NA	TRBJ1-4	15	CATSRAGGSREKLFF	TGTGCCACCAGCAGAGCGGGGGGATCTAGGGAAAAACTGTTTTTT
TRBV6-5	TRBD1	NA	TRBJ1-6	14	CASKTGAGNSPLHF	TGTGCCAGCAAGACAGGGGCTGGGAATTCACCCCTCCACTTT
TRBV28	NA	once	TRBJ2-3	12	CASSWGTDTQYF	TGTGCCAGCAGTTGGGGCACAGATACGCAGTATTTT
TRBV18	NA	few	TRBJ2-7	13	CASSPGGSYEQYF	TGTGCCAGCTCACCAGGCGGCTCCTACGAGCAGTACTTC
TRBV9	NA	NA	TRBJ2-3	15	CASSLTGQGGDTQYF	TGTGCCAGCAGCTTGACCGGGCAGGGTGGGGATACGCAGTATTTT
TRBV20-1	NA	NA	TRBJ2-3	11	CSASRLDTQYF	TGCAGTGCTTCCCGACTAGATACGCAGTATTTT
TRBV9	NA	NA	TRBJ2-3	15	CASSVGWGGTDTQYF	TGTGCCAGCAGCGTAGGGTGGGGGGGCACAGATACGCAGTATTTT
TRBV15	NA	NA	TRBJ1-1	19	CATSIRLGGRRSMNTEAFF	TGTGCCACCAGCATTCGCCTGGGGGGACGGAGAAGCATGAACACTGAAGCTTTCTTT